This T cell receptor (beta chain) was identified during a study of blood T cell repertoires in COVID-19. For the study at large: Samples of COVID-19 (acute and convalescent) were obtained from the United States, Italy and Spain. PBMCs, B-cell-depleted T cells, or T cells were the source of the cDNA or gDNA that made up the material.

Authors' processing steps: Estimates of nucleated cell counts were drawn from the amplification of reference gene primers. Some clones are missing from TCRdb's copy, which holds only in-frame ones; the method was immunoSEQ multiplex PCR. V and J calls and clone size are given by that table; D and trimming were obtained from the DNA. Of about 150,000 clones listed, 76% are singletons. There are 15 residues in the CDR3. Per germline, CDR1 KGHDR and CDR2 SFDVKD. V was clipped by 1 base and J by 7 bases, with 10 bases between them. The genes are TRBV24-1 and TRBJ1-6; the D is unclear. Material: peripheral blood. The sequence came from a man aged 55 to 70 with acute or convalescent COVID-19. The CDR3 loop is CATSDFVGRNSPLHF. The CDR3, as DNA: TGTGCCACCAGTGATTTCGTCGGGAGGAATTCACCCCTCCACTTT.